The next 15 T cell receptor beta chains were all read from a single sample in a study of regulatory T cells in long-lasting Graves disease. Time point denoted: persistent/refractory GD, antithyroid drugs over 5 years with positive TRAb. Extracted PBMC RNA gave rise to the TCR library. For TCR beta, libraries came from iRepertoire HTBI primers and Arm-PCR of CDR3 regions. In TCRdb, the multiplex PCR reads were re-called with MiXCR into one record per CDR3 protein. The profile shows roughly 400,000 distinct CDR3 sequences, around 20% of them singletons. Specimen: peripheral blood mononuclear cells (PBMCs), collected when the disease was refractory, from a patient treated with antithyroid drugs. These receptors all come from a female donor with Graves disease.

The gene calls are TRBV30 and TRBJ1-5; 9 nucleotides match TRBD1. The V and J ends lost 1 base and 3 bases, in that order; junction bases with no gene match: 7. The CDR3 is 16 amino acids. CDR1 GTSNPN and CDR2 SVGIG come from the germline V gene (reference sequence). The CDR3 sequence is CAWSARQGVYNQPQHF. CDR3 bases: TGTGCCTGGAGTGCCCGACAGGGGGTATACAATCAGCCCCAGCATTTT. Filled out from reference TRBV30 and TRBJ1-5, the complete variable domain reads SQTIHQWPATLVQPVGSPLSLECTVEGTSNPNLYWYRQAAGRGLQLLFYSVGIGQISSEVPQNLSASRPQDRQFILSSKKLLLSDSGFYLCAWSARQGVYNQPQHFGDGTRLSIL.

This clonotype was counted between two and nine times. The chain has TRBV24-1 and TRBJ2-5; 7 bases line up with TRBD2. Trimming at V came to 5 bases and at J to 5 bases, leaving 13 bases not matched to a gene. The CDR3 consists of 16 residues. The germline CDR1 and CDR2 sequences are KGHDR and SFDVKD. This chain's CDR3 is CATSGTRGGAGETQYF. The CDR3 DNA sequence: TGTGCCACCAGTGGAACGAGGGGAGGGGCCGGGGAGACCCAGTACTTC.

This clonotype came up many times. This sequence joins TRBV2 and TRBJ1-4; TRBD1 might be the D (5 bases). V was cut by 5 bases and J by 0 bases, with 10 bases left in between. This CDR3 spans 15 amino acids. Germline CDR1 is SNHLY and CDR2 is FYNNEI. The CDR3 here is CASSRGAATNEKLFF. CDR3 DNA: TGTGCCAGCAGTAGAGGGGCGGCAACTAATGAAAAACTGTTTTTT.

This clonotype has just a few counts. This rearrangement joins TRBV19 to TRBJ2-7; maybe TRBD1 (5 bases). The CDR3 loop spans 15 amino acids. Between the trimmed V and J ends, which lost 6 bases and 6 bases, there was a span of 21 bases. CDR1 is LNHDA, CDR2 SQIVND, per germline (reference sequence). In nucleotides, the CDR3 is TGTGCCAGTAGCCCGCCCAGGCAGGGTATAGCCGAGCAGTACTTC. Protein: CASSPPRQGIAEQYF.

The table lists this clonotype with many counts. The DNA of the CDR3 is TGTGCCACCAGCCAGGGGACGGCGAACACTGAAGCTTTCTTT. Protein: CATSQGTANTEAFF. The V call is TRBV15, the J call TRBJ1-1; a weak D match, TRBD1 (6 bases). The V and J ends lost 5 bases and 1 base respectively, with 11 bases between them. Germline V gives CDR1 LNHNV, CDR2 YYDKDF (reference sequence). There are 14 residues in the CDR3.

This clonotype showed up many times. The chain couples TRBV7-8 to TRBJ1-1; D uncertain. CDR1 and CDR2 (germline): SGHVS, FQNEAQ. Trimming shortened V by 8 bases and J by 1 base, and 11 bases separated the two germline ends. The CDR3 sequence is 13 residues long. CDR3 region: CASALIPNTEAFF. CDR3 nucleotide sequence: TGTGCCAGCGCGCTTATCCCGAACACTGAAGCTTTCTTT.

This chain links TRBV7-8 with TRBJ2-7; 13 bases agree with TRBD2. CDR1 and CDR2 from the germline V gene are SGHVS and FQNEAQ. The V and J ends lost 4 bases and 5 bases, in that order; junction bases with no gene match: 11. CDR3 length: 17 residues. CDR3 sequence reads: CASSSSRLAGGRDEQYF. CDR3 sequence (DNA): TGTGCCAGCAGCTCTTCTAGACTAGCGGGAGGTAGGGACGAGCAGTACTTC.

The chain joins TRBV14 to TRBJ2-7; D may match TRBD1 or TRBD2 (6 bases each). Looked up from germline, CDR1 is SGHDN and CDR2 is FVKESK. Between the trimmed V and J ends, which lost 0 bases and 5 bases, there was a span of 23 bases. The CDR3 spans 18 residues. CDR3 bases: TGTGCCAGCAGCCAAGATCGGGAAGGGGGACTCCGCGCCCACGAGCAGTACTTC. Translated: CASSQDREGGLRAHEQYF.

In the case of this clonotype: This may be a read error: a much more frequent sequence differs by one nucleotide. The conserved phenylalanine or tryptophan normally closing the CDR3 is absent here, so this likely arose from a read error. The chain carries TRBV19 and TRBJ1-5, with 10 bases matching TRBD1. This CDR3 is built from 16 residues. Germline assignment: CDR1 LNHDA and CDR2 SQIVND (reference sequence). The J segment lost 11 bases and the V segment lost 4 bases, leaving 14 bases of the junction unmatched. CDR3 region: CASSTTSGTGVRSQHL. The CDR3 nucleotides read TGTGCCAGTAGTACCACGTCGGGGACAGGGGTTCGGTCCCAGCATTTG.

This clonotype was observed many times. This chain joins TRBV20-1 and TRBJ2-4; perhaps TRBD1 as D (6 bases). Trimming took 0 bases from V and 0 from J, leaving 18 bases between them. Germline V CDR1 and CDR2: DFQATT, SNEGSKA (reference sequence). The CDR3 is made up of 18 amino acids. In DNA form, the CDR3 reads TGCAGTGCTAGAGATGAGGGGGTCGCCGCCCTAGCCAAAAACATTCAGTACTTC. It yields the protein CSARDEGVAALAKNIQYF.

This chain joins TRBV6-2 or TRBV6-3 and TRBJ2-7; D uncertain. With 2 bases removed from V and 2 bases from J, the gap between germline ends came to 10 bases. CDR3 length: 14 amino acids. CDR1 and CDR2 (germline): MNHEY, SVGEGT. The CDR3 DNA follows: TGTGCCAGCAGTTACCACGGAAACGCCTACGAGCAGTACTTC. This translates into CASSYHGNAYEQYF.

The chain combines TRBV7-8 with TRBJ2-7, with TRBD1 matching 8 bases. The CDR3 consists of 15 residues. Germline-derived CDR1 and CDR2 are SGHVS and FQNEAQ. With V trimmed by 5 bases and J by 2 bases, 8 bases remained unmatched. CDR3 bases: TGTGCCAGCAGCCCTGGACAGGGTGGGGCCTACGAGCAGTACTTC. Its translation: CASSPGQGGAYEQYF.

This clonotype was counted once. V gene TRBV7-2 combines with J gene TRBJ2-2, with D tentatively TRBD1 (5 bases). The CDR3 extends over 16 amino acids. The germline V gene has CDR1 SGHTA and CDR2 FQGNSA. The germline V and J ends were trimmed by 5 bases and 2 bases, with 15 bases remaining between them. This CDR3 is CASSARAAFNTGELFF. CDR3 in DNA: TGTGCCAGCAGCGCCAGGGCCGCCTTCAACACCGGGGAGCTGTTTTTT.

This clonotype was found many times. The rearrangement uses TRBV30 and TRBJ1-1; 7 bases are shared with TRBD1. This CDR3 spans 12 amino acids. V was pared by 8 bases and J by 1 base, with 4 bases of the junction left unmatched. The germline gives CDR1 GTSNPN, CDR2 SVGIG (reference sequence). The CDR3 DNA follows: TGTGCCGGAAGGACAGGGAACACTGAAGCTTTCTTT. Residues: CAGRTGNTEAFF.

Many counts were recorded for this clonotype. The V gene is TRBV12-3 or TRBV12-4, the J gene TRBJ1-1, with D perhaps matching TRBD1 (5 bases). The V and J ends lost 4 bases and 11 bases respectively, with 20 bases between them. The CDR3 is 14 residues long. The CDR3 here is CASSSQSKGSPAFF. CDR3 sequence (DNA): TGTGCCAGCAGTTCCCAATCCAAGGGGTCTCCCGCTTTCTTT.